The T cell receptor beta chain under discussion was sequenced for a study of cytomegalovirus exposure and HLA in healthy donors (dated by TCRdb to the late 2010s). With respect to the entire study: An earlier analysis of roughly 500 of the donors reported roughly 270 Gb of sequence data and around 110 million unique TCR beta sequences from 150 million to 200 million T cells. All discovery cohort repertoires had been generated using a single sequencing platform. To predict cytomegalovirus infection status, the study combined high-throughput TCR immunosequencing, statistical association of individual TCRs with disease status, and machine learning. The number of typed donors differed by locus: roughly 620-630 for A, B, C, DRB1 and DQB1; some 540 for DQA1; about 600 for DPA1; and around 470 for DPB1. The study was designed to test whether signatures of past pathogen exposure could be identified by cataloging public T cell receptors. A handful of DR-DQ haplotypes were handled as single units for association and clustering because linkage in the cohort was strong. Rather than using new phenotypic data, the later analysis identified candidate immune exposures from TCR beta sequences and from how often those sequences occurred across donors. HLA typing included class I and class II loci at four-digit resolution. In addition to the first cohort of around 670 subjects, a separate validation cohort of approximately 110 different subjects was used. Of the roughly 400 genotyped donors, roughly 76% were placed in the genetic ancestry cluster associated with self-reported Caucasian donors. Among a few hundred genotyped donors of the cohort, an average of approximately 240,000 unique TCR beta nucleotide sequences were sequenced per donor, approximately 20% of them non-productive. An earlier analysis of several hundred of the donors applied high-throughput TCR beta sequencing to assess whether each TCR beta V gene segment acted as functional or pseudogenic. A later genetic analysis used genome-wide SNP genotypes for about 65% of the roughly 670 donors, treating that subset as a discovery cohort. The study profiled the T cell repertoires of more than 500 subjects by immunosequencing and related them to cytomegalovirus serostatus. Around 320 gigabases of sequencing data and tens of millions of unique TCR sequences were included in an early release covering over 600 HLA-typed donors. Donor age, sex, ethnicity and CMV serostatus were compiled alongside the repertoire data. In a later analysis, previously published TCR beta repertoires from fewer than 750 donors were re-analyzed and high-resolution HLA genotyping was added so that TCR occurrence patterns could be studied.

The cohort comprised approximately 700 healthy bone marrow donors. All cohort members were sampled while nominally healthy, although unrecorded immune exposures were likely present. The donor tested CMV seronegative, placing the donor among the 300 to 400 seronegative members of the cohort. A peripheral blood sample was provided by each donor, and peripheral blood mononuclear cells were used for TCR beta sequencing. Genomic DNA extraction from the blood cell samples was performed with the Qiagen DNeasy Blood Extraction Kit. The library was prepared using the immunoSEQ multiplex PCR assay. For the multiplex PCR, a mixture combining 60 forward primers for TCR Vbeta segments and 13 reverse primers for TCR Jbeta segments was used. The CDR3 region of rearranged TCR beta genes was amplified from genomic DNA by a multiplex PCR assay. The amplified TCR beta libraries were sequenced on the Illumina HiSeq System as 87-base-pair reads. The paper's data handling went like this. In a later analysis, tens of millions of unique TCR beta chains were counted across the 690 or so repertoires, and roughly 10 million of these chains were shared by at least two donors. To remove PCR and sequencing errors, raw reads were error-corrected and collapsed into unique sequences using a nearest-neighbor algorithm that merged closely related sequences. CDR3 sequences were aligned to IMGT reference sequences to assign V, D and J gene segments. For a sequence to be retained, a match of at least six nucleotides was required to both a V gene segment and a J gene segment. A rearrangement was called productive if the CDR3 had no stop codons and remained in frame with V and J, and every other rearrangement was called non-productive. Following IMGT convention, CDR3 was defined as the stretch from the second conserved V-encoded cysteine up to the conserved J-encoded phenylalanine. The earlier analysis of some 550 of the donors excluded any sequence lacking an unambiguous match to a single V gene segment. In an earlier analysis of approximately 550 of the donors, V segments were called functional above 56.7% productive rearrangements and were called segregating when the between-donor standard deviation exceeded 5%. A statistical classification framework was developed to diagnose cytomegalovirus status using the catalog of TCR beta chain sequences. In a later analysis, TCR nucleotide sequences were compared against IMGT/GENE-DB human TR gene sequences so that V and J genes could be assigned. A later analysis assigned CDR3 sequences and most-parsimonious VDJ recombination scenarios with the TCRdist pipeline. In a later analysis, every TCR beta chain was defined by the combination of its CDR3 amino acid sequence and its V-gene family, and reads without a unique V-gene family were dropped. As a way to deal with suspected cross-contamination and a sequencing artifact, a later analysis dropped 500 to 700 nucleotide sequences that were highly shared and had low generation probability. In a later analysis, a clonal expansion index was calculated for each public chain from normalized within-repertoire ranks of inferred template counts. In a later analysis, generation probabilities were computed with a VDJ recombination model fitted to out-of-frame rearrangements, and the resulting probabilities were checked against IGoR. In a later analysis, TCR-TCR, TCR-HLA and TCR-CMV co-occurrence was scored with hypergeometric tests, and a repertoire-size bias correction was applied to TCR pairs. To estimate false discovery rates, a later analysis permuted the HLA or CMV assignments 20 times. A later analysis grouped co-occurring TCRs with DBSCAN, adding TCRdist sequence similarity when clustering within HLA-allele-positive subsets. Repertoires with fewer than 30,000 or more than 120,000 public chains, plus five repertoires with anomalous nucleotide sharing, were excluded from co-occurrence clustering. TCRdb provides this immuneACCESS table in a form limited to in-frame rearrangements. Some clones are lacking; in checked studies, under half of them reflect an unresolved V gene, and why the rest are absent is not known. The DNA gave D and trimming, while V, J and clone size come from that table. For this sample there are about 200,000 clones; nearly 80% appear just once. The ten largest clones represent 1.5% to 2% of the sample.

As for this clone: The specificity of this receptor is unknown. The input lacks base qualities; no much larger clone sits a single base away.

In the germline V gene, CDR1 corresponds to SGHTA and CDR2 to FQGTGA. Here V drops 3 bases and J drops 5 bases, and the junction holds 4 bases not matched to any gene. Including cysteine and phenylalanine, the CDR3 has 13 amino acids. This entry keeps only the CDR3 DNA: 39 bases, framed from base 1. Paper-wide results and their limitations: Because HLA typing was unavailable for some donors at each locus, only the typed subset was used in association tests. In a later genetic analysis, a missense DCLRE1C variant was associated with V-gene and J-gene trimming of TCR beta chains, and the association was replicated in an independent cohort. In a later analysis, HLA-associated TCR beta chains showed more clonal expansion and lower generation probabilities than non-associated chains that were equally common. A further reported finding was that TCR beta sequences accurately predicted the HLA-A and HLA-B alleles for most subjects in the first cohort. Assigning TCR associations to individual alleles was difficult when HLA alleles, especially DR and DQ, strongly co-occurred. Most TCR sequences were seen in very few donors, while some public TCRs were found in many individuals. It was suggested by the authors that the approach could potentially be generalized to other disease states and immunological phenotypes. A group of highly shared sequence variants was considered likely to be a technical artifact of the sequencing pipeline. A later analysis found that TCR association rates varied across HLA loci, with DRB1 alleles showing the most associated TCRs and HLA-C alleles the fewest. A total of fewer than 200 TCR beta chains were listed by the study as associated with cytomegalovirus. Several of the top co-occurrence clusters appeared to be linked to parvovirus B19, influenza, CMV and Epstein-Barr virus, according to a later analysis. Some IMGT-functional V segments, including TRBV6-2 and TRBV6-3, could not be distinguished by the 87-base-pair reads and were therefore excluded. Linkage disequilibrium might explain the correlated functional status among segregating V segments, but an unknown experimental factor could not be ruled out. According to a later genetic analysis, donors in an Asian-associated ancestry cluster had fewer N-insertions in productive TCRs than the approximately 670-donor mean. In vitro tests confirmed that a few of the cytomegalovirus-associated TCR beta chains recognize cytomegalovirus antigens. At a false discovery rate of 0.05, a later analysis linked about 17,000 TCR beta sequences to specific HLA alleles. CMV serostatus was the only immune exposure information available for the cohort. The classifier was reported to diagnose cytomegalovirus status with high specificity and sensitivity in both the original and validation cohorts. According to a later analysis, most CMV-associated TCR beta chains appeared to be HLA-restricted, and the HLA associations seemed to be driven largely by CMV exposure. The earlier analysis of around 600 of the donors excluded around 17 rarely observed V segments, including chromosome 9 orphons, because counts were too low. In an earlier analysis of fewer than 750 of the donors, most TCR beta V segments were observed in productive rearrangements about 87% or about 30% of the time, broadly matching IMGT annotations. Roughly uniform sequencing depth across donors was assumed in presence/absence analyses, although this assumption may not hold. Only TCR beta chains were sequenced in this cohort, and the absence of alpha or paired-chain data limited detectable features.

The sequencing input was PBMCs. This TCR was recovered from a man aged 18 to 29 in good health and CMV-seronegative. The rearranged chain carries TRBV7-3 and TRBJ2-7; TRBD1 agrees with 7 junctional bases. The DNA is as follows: TGTGCCAGCAGCTTGACAGGGACCCACGAGCAGTACTTC. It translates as CASSLTGTHEQYF. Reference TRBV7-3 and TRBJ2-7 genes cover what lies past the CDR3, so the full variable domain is GAGVSQTPSNKVTEKGKYVELRCDPISGHTALYWYRQSLGQGPEFLIYFQGTGAADDSGLPNDRFFAVRPEGSVSTLKIQRTERGDSAVYLCASSLTGTHEQYFGPGTRLTVT.